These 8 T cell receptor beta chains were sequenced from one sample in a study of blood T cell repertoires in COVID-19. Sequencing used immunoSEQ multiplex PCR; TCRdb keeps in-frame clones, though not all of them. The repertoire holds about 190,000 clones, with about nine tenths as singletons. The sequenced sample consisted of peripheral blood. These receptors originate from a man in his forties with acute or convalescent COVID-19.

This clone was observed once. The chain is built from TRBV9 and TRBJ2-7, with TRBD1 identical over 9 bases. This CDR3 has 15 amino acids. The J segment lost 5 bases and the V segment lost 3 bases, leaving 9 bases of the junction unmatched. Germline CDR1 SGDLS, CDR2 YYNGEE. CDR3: CASSAAGTGIHEQYF. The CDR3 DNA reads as TGTGCCAGCAGCGCTGCCGGGACAGGGATTCACGAGCAGTACTTC.

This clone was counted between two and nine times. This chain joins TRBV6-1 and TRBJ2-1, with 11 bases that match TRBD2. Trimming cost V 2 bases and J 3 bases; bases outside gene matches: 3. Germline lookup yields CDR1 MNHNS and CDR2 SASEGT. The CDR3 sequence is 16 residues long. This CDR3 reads CASSESLAGGYNEQFF. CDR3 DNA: TGTGCCAGCAGTGAATCCCTAGCGGGGGGCTACAATGAGCAGTTCTTC.

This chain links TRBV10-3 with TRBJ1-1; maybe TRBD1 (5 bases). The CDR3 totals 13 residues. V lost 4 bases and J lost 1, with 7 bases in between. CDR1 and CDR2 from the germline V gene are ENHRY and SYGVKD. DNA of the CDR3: TGTGCCATCAGTGGCAGGGAGAACACTGAAGCTTTCTTT. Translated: CAISGRENTEAFF.

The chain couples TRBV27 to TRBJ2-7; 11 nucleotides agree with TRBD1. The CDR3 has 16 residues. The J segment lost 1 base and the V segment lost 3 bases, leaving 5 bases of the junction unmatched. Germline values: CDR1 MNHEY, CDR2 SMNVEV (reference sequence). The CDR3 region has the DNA TGTGCCAGCAGTTTCCGAGGGACAGGGGGGTCCTACGAGCAGTACTTC. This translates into CASSFRGTGGSYEQYF.

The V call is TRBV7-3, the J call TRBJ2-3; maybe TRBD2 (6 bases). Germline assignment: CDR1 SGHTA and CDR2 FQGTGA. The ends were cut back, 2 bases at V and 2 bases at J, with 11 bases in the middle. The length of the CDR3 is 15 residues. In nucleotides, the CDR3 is TGTGCCAGCAGCTTAGCGCGGGGATCCACAGATACGCAGTATTTT. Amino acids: CASSLARGSTDTQYF.

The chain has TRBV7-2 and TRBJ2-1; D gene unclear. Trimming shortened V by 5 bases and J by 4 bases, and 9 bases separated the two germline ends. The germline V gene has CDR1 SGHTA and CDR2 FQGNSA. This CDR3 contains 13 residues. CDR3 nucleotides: TGTGCCAGCAGCGAAGGAGCTTACAATGAGCAGTTCTTC. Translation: CASSEGAYNEQFF.

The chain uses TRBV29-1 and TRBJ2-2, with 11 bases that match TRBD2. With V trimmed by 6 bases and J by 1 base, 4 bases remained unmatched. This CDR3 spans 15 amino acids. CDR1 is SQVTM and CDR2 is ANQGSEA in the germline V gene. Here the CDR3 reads CSVALAGENTGELFF. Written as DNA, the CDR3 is TGCAGCGTCGCACTAGCGGGGGAGAACACCGGGGAGCTGTTTTTT.

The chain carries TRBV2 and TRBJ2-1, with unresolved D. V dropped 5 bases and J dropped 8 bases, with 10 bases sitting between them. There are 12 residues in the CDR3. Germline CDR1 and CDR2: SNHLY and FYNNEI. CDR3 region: CASSLDFDEQFF. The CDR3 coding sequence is TGTGCCAGCAGTTTAGACTTCGATGAGCAGTTCTTC.